Following are 14 T cell receptor beta chains from one sample sequenced in a study of preoperative IRX-2 immunotherapy in early breast cancer. Sequencing was performed with immunoSEQ multiplex PCR; in TCRdb, only in-frame clones are kept and a portion is missing. This repertoire shows roughly 45,000 clones, about 94% found once; its top ten account for over 1.5%. Treatment denoted: preoperative locoregional IRX-2 cytokine immunotherapy. The sequencing here drew on tumor tissue, taken after IRX-2 immunotherapy. The source of these receptors is a human donor with breast cancer.

The chain uses TRBV7-9 and TRBJ2-1; 14 nucleotides match TRBD2. The V gene end was trimmed by 5 bases and the J gene end by 8 bases; junction bases not matched to a gene: 8. This CDR3 is 16 amino acids long. Germline values: CDR1 SEHNR, CDR2 FQNEAQ (reference sequence). The CDR3 nucleotides are TGTGCCAGCAGCCCACCGACTAGCGGGAGGGCTGATGAGCAGTTCTTC. This encodes CASSPPTSGRADEQFF.

V usage is TRBV11-2 and J usage is TRBJ1-2; maybe TRBD1 (5 bases). V shed 1 base and J shed 2 bases, with 11 bases lying between them. Germline CDR1 is SGHAT and CDR2 is FQNNGV. The CDR3 has 15 amino acids. CDR3 sequence reads: CASSLGSGTNYGYTF. CDR3 DNA: TGTGCCAGCAGCTTAGGGTCTGGGACCAACTATGGCTACACCTTC.

The chain links TRBV29-1 to TRBJ2-2; possibly TRBD2 for D (7 bases). With 6 bases removed from V and 5 bases from J, the gap between germline ends came to 16 bases. Germline V CDR1 and CDR2: SQVTM, ANQGSEA. The CDR3 consists of 14 residues. CDR3 nucleotide sequence: TGCAGCGTAGCTTCGGGGGGCGGGACCGGGGAGCTGTTTTTT. It is translated as CSVASGGGTGELFF.

This clone was observed once. This chain connects TRBV15 to TRBJ1-5, with D perhaps matching TRBD1 (5 bases). CDR3 length: 15 amino acids. V dropped 5 bases and J dropped 6 bases, with 17 bases sitting between them. The germline V gene encodes CDR1 LNHNV and CDR2 YYDKDF (reference sequence). The CDR3 bases are TGTGCCACCAGCCCCCCCGGGGGTTTCACTCAGCCCCAGCATTTT. This translates into CATSPPGGFTQPQHF.

This chain joins TRBV7-8 and TRBJ1-5, with D possibly matching TRBD1 (5 bases). The CDR3 runs 16 residues. Per germline, CDR1 SGHVS and CDR2 FQNEAQ. The V end lost 5 bases, the J end lost 6 bases, and 20 bases lay between the germline ends. The CDR3 loop is CASSPTSLGVGQPQHF. The CDR3 DNA reads TGTGCCAGCAGCCCGACCTCCTTAGGGGTGGGTCAGCCCCAGCATTTT.

This clone was seen once. The chain links TRBV29-1 to TRBJ1-4; 12 bases map to TRBD1. The CDR3 sequence is 15 residues long. V was pared by 5 bases and J by 5 bases, with 6 bases of the junction left unmatched. Germline V gives CDR1 SQVTM, CDR2 ANQGSEA. The CDR3 region is CSVWDRGRGNEKLFF. As DNA, the CDR3 is TGCAGCGTTTGGGACAGGGGGCGCGGGAATGAAAAACTGTTTTTT.

This chain uses TRBV2 with TRBJ2-5; no reliable D call. CDR1 and CDR2 (germline): SNHLY, FYNNEI. The CDR3 loop spans 10 amino acids. V lost 1 base and J 6 bases, leaving 0 bases between the germline ends. CDR3 DNA: TGTGCCAGCAGTGAAGAGACCCAGTACTTC. This translates into CASSEETQYF.

This rearrangement joins TRBV4-1 to TRBJ2-3; D is possibly TRBD2 (5 bases). Germline-derived CDR1 and CDR2 are MGHRA and YSYEKL. V was trimmed by 5 bases and J by 5 bases, leaving 17 bases between them. This CDR3 contains 15 residues. CDR3 amino acids: CASSSTGGGGDTQYF. CDR3 nucleotide sequence: TGCGCCAGCAGCTCCACGGGCGGAGGTGGAGATACGCAGTATTTT.

V gene TRBV15 combines with J gene TRBJ1-1; D is perhaps TRBD1 (6 bases). Germline V gene data show CDR1 as LNHNV and CDR2 as YYDKDF (reference sequence). V was pared by 1 base and J by 1 base, with 10 bases between. This CDR3 has 15 residues. The CDR3 nucleotides read TGTGCCACCAGCAGAGCCAGGGGCTGGAACACTGAAGCTTTCTTT. Protein sequence: CATSRARGWNTEAFF. Based on the CDR3 plus reference TRBV15 and TRBJ1-1, the full variable domain is DAMVIQNPRYQVTQFGKPVTLSCSQTLNHNVMYWYQQKSSQAPKLLFHYYDKDFNNEADTPDNFQSRRPNTSFCFLDIRSPGLGDTAMYLCATSRARGWNTEAFFGQGTRLTVV.

The V gene is TRBV19, the J gene TRBJ1-4; 7 nucleotides match TRBD1. This CDR3 is built from 12 residues. Germline CDR1 reads LNHDA; CDR2 reads SQIVND (reference sequence). V trimming: 5 bases; J trimming: 8 bases; junction bases outside the gene matches: 2. The CDR3 spells CASSLGQEKLFF. CDR3 in DNA: TGTGCCAGTAGTCTGGGACAGGAAAAACTGTTTTTT.

V usage is TRBV7-2 and J usage is TRBJ2-5, with D perhaps matching TRBD2 (5 bases). The end of the DNA is better explained by TRBJ2-7, so the J call may be wrong. From germline, CDR1 is SGHTA and CDR2 FQGNSA. The length of the CDR3 is 15 residues. The CDR3 coding sequence is TGTGCCAGCAGCTTAGGTGCCTCCGGGACCTACGAGCAGTACTTC. Residues: CASSLGASGTYEQYF.

The chain joins TRBV27 to TRBJ2-1; the D is unclear. V gave up 5 bases and J gave up 2 bases, with 10 bases separating them. The CDR3 contains 14 residues. Germline V gene sequence: CDR1 MNHEY, CDR2 SMNVEV (reference sequence). The CDR3 DNA follows: TGTGCCAGCAGTCCGAATTGGGCCTACAATGAGCAGTTCTTC. It codes for CASSPNWAYNEQFF.

The rearrangement links TRBV2 to TRBJ2-2; 12 bases are a match to TRBD2. The germline V gene has CDR1 SNHLY and CDR2 FYNNEI. This CDR3 has 15 residues. V was pared by 4 bases and J by 4 bases, with 1 base of the junction left unmatched. CDR3 loop: CASSGLAGATGELFF. The CDR3 nucleotides read TGTGCCAGCAGTGGACTAGCGGGGGCCACCGGGGAGCTGTTTTTT.

The rearrangement uses TRBV27 and TRBJ1-5; D may be TRBD1 (5 bases). This CDR3 has 15 amino acids. Germline V gene sequence: CDR1 MNHEY, CDR2 SMNVEV (reference sequence). Trimming removed 6 bases from V and 1 base from J, with 13 bases in between. The chain's CDR3 is CASRHSGGSNQPQHF. The CDR3 region has the DNA TGTGCCAGCAGGCACTCTGGGGGGAGCAATCAGCCCCAGCATTTT.